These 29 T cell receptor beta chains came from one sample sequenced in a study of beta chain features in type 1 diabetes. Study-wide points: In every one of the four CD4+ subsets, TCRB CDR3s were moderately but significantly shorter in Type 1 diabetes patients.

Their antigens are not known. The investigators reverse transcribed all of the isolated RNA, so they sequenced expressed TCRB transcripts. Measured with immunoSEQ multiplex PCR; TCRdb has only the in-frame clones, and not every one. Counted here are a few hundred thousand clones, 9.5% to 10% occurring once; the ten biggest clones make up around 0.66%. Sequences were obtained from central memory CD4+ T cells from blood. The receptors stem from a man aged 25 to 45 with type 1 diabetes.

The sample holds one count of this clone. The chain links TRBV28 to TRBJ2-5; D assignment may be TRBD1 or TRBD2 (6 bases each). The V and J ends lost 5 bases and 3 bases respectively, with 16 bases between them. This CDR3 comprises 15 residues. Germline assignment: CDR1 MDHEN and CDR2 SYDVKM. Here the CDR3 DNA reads TGTGCCAGCAGTCCCCCGGAGGGGGGAAAAGAGACCCAGTACTTC. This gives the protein CASSPPEGGKETQYF.

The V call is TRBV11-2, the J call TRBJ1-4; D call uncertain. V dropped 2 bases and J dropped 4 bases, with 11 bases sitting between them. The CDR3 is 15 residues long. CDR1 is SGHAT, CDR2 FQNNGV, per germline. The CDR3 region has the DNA TGTGCCAGCAGCTTAAGTACAGCCTATAATGAAAAACTGTTTTTT. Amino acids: CASSLSTAYNEKLFF.

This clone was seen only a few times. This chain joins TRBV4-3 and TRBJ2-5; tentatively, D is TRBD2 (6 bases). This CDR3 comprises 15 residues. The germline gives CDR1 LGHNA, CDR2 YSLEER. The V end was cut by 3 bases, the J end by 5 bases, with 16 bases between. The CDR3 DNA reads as TGCGCCAGCAGCCAGGGGGGAGGAAGAGGGGAGACCCAGTACTTC. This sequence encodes CASSQGGGRGETQYF.

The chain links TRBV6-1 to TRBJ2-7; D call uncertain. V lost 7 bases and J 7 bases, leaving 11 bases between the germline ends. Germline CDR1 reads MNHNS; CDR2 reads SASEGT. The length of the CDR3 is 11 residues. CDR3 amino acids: CASTLDVEQYF. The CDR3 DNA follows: TGTGCCAGCACCCTCGACGTTGAGCAGTACTTC.

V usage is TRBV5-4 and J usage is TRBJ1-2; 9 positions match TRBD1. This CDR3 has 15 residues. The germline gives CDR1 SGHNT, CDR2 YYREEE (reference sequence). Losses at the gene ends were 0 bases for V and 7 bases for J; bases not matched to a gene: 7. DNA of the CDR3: TGTGCCAGCAGCTTGGACAGGGGGCCCCTCGGTGGCTACACCTTC. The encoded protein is CASSLDRGPLGGYTF.

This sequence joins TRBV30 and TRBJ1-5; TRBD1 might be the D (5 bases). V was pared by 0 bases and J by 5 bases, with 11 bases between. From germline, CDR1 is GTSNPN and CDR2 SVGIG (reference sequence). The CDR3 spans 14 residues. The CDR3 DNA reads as TGTGCCTGGAGTGTACTGGGGGGGGATCAGCCCCAGCATTTT. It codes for CAWSVLGGDQPQHF.

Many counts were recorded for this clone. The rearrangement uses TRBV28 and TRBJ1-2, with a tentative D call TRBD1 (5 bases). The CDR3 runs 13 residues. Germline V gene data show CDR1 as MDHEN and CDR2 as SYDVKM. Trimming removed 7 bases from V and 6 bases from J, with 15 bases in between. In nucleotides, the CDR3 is TGTGCCAGCAACCCAGGGTCGGAGAATGGCTACACCTTC. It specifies CASNPGSENGYTF.

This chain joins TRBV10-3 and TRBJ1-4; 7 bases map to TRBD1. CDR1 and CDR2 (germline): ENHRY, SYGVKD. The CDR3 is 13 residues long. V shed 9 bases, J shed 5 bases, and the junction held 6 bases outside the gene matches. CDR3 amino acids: CAISGTENEKLFF. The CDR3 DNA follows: TGTGCCATTTCCGGGACAGAGAATGAAAAACTGTTTTTT.

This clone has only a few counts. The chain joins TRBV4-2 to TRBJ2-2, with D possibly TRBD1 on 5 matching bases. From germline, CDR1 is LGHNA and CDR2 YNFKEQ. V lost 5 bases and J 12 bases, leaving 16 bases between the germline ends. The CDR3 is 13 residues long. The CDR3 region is CASSLSRVRKLFF. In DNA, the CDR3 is TGTGCCAGCAGCTTGAGCAGGGTGCGTAAGCTGTTTTTT.

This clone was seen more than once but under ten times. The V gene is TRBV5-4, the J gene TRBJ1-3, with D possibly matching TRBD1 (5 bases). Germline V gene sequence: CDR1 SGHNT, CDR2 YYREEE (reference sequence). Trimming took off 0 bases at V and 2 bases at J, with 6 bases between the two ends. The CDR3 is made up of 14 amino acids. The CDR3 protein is CASSLAGTGNTIYF. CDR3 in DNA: TGTGCCAGCAGCTTGGCAGGGACTGGAAACACCATATATTTT.

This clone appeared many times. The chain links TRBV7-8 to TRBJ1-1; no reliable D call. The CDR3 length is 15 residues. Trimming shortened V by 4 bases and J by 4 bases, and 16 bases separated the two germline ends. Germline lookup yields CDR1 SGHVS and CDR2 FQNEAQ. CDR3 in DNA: TGTGCCAGCAGCTCATCGCGGGTGTCTGGCACTGAAGCTTTCTTT. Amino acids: CASSSSRVSGTEAFF.

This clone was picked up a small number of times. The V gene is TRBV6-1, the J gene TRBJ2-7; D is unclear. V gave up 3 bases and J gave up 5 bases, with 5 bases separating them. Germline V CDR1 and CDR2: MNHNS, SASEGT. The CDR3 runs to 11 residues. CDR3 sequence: CASSDLNEQYF. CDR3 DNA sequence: TGTGCCAGCAGTGATTTAAACGAGCAGTACTTC.

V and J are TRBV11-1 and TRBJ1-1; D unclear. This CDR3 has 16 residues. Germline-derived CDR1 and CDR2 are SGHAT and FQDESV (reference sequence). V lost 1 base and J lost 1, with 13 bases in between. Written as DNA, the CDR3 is TGTGCCAGCAGCTTAGGTAGCACAGCGGGGAACACTGAAGCTTTCTTT. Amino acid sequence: CASSLGSTAGNTEAFF.

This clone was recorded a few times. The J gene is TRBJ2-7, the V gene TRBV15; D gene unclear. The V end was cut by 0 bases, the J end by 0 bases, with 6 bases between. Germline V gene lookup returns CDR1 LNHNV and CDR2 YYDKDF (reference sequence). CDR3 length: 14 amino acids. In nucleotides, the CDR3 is TGTGCCACCAGCAGAGATGGGTTCTCCTACGAGCAGTACTTC. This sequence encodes CATSRDGFSYEQYF.

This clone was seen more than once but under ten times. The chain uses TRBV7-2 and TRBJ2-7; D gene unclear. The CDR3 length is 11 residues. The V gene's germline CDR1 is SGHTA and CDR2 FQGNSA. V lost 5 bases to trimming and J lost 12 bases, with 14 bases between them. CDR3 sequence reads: CASSPSGPLYF. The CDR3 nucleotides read TGTGCCAGCAGCCCTAGTGGGCCCTTGTACTTC.

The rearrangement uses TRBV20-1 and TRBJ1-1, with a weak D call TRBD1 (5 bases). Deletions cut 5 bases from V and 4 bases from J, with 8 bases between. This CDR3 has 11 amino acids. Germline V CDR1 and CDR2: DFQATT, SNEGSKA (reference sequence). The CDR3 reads CSAPGRTEAFF. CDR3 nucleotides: TGCAGTGCTCCAGGGCGCACTGAAGCTTTCTTT.

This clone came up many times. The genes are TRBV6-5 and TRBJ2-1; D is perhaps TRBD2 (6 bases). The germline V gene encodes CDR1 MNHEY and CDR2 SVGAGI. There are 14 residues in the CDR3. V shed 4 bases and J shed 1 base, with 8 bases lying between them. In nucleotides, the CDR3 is TGTGCCAGCAGTTCTGGGAGGTCCTACAATGAGCAGTTCTTC. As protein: CASSSGRSYNEQFF.

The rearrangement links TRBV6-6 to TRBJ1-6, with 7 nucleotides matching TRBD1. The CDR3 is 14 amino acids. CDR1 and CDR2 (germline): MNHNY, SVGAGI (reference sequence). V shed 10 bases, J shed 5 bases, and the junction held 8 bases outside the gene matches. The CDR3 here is CAIRAGQDNSPLHF. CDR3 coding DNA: TGTGCCATCAGAGCTGGACAGGATAATTCACCCCTCCACTTT.

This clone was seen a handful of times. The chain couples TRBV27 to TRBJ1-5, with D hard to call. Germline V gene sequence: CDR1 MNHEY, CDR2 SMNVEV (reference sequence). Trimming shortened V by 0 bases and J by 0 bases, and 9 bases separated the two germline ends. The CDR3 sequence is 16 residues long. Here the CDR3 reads CASSLSADYSNQPQHF. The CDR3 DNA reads TGTGCCAGCAGTTTATCGGCGGATTATAGCAATCAGCCCCAGCATTTT.

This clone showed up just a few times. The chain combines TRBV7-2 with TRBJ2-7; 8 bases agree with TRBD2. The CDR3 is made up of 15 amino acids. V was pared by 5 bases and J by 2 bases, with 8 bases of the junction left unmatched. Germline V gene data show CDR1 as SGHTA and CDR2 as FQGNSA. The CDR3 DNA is TGTGCCAGCAGCCGGCTAGCGGGTGGAGCCTACGAGCAGTACTTC. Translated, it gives CASSRLAGGAYEQYF.

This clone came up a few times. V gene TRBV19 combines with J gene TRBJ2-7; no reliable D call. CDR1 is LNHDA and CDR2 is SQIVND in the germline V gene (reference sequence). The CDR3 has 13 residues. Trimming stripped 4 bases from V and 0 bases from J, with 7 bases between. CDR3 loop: CASSSLLSYEQYF. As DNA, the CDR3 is TGTGCCAGTAGTAGTCTACTCTCCTACGAGCAGTACTTC.

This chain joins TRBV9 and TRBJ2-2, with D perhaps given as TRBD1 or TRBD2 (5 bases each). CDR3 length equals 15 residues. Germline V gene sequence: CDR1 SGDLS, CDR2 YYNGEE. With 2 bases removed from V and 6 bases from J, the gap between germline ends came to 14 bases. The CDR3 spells CASSVEGLGAGELFF. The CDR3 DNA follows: TGTGCCAGCAGCGTTGAGGGTTTAGGGGCCGGGGAGCTGTTTTTT.

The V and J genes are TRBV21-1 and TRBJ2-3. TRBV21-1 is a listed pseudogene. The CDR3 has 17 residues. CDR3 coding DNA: TGTGCCAGCACCCCAAGGGGCAGGGGAGGTATCAGGGATACGCAGTATTTT. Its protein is CASTPRGRGGIRDTQYF.

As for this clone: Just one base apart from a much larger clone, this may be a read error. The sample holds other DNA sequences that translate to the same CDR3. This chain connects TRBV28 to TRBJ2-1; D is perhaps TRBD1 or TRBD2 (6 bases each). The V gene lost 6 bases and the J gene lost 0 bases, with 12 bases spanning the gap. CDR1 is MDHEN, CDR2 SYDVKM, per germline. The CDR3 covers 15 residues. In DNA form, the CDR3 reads TGTGCCAGCAGCTTAGGAGGGGGCTCCTACAATGAGCAGTTCTTC. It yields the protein CASSLGGGSYNEQFF.

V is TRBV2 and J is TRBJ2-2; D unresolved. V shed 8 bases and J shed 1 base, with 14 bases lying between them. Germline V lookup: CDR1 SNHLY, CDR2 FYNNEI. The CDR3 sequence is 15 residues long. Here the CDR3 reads CASRGEVQNTGELFF. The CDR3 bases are TGTGCCAGCCGAGGAGAAGTCCAGAACACCGGGGAGCTGTTTTTT.

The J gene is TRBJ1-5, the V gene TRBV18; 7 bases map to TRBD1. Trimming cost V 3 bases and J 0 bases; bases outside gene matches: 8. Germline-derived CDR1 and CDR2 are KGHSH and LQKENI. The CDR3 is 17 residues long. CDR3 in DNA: TGTGCCAGCTCACCTACAGGGGACGGGGGTAGCAATCAGCCCCAGCATTTT. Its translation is CASSPTGDGGSNQPQHF.

In DNA form, the CDR3 reads TGTGCCAGTAGCCAGGGGGCAGATACGCAGTATTTT. This encodes CASSQGADTQYF. The chain is built from TRBV19 and TRBJ2-3, with 7 bases lining up with TRBD1. Looked up from germline, CDR1 is LNHDA and CDR2 is SQIVND (reference sequence). V lost 6 bases to trimming and J lost 4 bases; unmatched junction nucleotides: 1. This CDR3 has 12 amino acids.

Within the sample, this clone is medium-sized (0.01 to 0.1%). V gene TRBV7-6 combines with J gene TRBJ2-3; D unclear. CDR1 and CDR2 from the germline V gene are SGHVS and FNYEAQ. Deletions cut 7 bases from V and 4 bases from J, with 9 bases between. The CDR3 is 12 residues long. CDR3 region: CASTSLADTQYF. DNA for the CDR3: TGTGCCAGCACCTCCCTGGCAGATACGCAGTATTTT.

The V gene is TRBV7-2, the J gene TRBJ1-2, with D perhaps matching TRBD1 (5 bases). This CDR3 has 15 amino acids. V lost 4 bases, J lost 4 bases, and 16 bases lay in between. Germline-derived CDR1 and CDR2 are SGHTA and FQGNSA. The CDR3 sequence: CASSSIGGGGYGYTF. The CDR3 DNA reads TGTGCCAGCAGCTCCATTGGGGGGGGAGGCTATGGCTACACCTTC.